The source of this TCR beta chain is a study of blood T cell repertoires in COVID-19 (dated by TCRdb to the early 2020s). The study in broad terms: Samples from collaborators originated in the United States, Italy and Spain and spanned both the acute and convalescent phases of COVID-19. The prospective study material was composed of cDNA or gDNA derived from T cells, B-cell-depleted T cells, or PBMCs. Subjects who had been exposed to COVID-19, were actively infected with it, or had recovered from it provided the deeply sampled blood TCRbeta repertoires that made up the dataset. The repertoires were released in a freely available public database meant as a resource for research on the immune response to SARS-CoV-2. Samples were obtained from the ongoing ImmuneRACE study (first 160 participants) and from over 1,000 subjects provided by 6 global collaborators. Nearly every sample came with metadata listing a de-identified subject ID, COVID-19 status, age in years and sex. Where available, HLA class I and class II types were obtained from metadata supplied by the sample provider rather than from assay-based typing.

TCRbeta CDR3 regions were amplified from genomic DNA by means of the immunoSEQ Assay, a bias-controlled multiplex PCR. Turning to the authors' computational methods: Nucleated cell counts per sample were estimated from amplification of reference gene primers within the assay. Sequence reads were collapsed and filtered to measure the absolute abundance of every unique TCRbeta CDR3 rearrangement. For each sample, productive Simpson clonality was calculated by taking the square root of Simpson's diversity index across productive rearrangements. Held by TCRdb, this immuneACCESS table contains in-frame sequences only and omits some clones. Under half of the omission traces to an unresolved V gene where checked; the cause of the rest is unknown. V, J and clone size are those of that table, while D and trimming were read from the DNA. This sample holds about 88,000 clones; more than 85% were observed only once. The top ten clones comprise approximately 1.7% of the sample.

CDR1 and CDR2 were assigned from the germline V gene (reference sequence) as MNHEY and SMNVEV. Trimming at the junction amounts to 3 bases on V and 5 bases on J, and the germline ends lie 11 bases apart. CDR3 length: 14 amino acids, cysteine to phenylalanine. The sequence is cut down to CDR3 DNA, 42 bases in frame from base 1. In regard to this clone: It has no known antigen specificity. The input lacks base qualities; no much larger clone sits a single base away.

The study at large found these results: How much clinical and demographic metadata was included differed by source and by participant, and the metadata was provided uncurated.

Each collaborating institution followed its own protocols to collect whole blood in K2EDTA tubes. For TCRbeta analysis, collaborators shipped samples in one of three forms: frozen whole blood, isolated PBMCs, or DNA extracted from either of those sample types. This sequence was found in a man in his fifties or sixties with acute or convalescent COVID-19. The chain employs TRBV27 and TRBJ2-1, with a tentative D gene TRBD1 over 5 matching bases. The sample consisted of peripheral blood. The CDR3 region has the sequence CASSFGAADNEQFF. In nucleotides, the sequence is TGTGCCAGCAGTTTTGGGGCGGCTGACAATGAGCAGTTCTTC.